These 32 T cell receptor beta chains originate from one sample sequenced in a study of cytomegalovirus exposure and HLA in healthy donors. PCR amplification relied on 60 Vbeta primers (plus 13 Jbeta primers). Here immunoSEQ multiplex PCR was the method, and the copy in TCRdb shows in-frame clones only, minus some. The sample records around 250,000 clones, around 81% being singletons. The sample taken for sequencing was PBMCs. These receptor sequences come from a woman aged 60-75 years in good health and CMV-seropositive.

This clone was detected only a few times. This chain connects TRBV5-1 to TRBJ2-1; D perhaps matches TRBD2 (5 bases). Trimming took 4 bases from V and 6 from J, leaving 20 bases between them. In germline, CDR1 is SGHRS, CDR2 YFSETQ. CDR3 length equals 16 residues. For the CDR3, the DNA is TGCGCCAGCAGCCTAAGGGAGTTAGGCAGTTCCAATGAGCAGTTCTTC. Translation: CASSLRELGSSNEQFF.

The CDR3 region is CASSQDTRVAGGPNYEQYF. DNA for the CDR3: TGTGCCAGCAGCCAAGATACAAGGGTAGCGGGAGGACCGAACTACGAGCAGTACTTC. V usage is TRBV14 and J usage is TRBJ2-7; 10 bases map to TRBD2. Germline-derived CDR1 and CDR2 are SGHDN and FVKESK. CDR3 length: 19 amino acids. V trimming: 0 bases; J trimming: 3 bases; junction bases outside the gene matches: 14.

This clone was counted once. The gene calls are TRBV5-1 and TRBJ2-7; TRBD2 is a possible D gene (6 bases). The length of the CDR3 is 14 residues. Germline CDR1 SGHRS, CDR2 YFSETQ. Deletions cut 7 bases from V and 0 bases from J, with 14 bases between. DNA of the CDR3: TGCGCCAGCTCGGAGGGGTCGGTCTCCTACGAGCAGTACTTC. The encoded protein is CASSEGSVSYEQYF. Together with reference TRBV5-1 and TRBJ2-7, the CDR3 gives the full variable domain: KAGVTQTPRYLIKTRGQQVTLSCSPISGHRSVSWYQQTPGQGLQFLFEYFSETQRNKGNFPGRFSGRQFSNSRSEMNVSTLELGDSALYLCASSEGSVSYEQYFGPGTRLTVT.

CDR3 sequence reads: CASNQPGQGNEQYF. The CDR3 coding sequence is TGTGCCAGTAATCAACCGGGACAGGGAAACGAGCAGTACTTC. The rearrangement joins TRBV19 to TRBJ2-7; 9 nucleotides align to TRBD1. V lost 7 bases and J lost 5; bases outside the gene matches: 9. There are 14 residues in the CDR3. Germline CDR1 is LNHDA and CDR2 is SQIVND (reference sequence). Full variable domain (rest looked up from reference TRBV19 and TRBJ2-7): DGGITQSPKYLFRKEGQNVTLSCEQNLNHDAMYWYRQDPGQGLRLIYYSQIVNDFQKGDIAEGYSVSREKKESFPLTVTSAQKNPTAFYLCASNQPGQGNEQYFGPGTRLTVT.

The rearrangement uses TRBV7-3 and TRBJ1-1; the D is unclear. Germline CDR1 reads SGHTA; CDR2 reads FQGTGA. V lost 1 base to trimming and J lost 1 base, with 4 bases between them. The length of the CDR3 is 13 residues. CDR3 DNA: TGTGCCAGCAGCTTAAACAGGAACACTGAAGCTTTCTTT. Its protein product is CASSLNRNTEAFF. Drawing the rest from reference TRBV7-3 and TRBJ1-1, the complete variable domain is GAGVSQTPSNKVTEKGKYVELRCDPISGHTALYWYRQSLGQGPEFLIYFQGTGAADDSGLPNDRFFAVRPEGSVSTLKIQRTERGDSAVYLCASSLNRNTEAFFGQGTRLTVV.

This clone appeared once. This chain connects TRBV6-5 to TRBJ2-5, with D possibly matching TRBD1 (5 bases). The CDR3 extends over 15 amino acids. CDR1 is MNHEY and CDR2 is SVGAGI in the germline V gene. Between the trimmed V and J ends, which lost 5 bases and 2 bases, there was a span of 15 bases. The chain's CDR3 is CASSPLGLSQETQYF. CDR3 bases: TGTGCCAGCAGTCCCCTGGGGCTCTCACAAGAGACCCAGTACTTC.

This clone has a handful of counts. J is TRBJ1-2 and V is TRBV5-1; a possible D gene is TRBD1 (5 bases). V dropped 3 bases and J dropped 7 bases, with 10 bases sitting between them. In germline, CDR1 is SGHRS, CDR2 YFSETQ. The CDR3 extends over 12 amino acids. The CDR3 sequence: CASSSDSGGYTF. CDR3 DNA: TGCGCCAGCAGCTCAGACAGTGGTGGCTACACCTTC.

V gene TRBV6-1 combines with J gene TRBJ2-7; D call uncertain. The CDR3 runs to 14 residues. Germline V lookup: CDR1 MNHNS, CDR2 SASEGT. V was pared by 2 bases and J by 6 bases, with 14 bases between. The CDR3: CASSETVRYSEQYF. The CDR3 nucleotides read TGTGCCAGCAGTGAAACAGTCCGCTACTCCGAGCAGTACTTC.

V is TRBV19 and J is TRBJ1-1, with a tentative D call TRBD1 (5 bases). Germline assignment: CDR1 LNHDA and CDR2 SQIVND (reference sequence). The germline V and J ends were trimmed by 0 bases and 2 bases, with 7 bases remaining between them. CDR3 length: 14 residues. The CDR3 sequence: CASSIDQGNTEAFF. CDR3 bases: TGTGCCAGTAGTATAGACCAGGGTAACACTGAAGCTTTCTTT.

This rearrangement joins TRBV27 to TRBJ1-4; no definite D call. CDR1 and CDR2 (germline): MNHEY, SMNVEV (reference sequence). The CDR3 totals 13 residues. The V and J ends lost 0 bases and 8 bases respectively, with 7 bases between them. This CDR3 reads CASSLSWAEKLFF. DNA of the CDR3: TGTGCCAGCAGTTTATCTTGGGCCGAAAAACTGTTTTTT.

V gene TRBV7-9 combines with J gene TRBJ2-5; D remains ambiguous. Trimming pared 3 bases from V and 1 base from J, leaving 3 bases between. CDR3 length equals 12 residues. The germline gives CDR1 SEHNR, CDR2 FQNEAQ (reference sequence). The CDR3 DNA reads TGTGCCAGCAGCTTCGGCCAAGAGACCCAGTACTTC. It yields the protein CASSFGQETQYF. Full variable domain (remainder filled in from reference TRBV7-9 and TRBJ2-5): DTGVSQNPRHKITKRGQNVTFRCDPISEHNRLYWYRQTLGQGPEFLTYFQNEAQLEKSRLLSDRFSAERPKGSFSTLEIQRTEQGDSAMYLCASSFGQETQYFGPGTRLLVL.

The rearrangement links TRBV19 to TRBJ2-7, with TRBD1 matching 9 bases. CDR1 and CDR2 (germline): LNHDA, SQIVND (reference sequence). V shed 3 bases, J shed 3 bases, and the junction held 6 bases outside the gene matches. This CDR3 region has 15 residues. CDR3 DNA: TGTGCCAGTAGTATGGGACAGGGATTTTACTACGAGCAGTACTTC. Its translation is CASSMGQGFYYEQYF.

The chain combines TRBV11-3 with TRBJ2-2; no clear D gene. From germline, CDR1 is SGHNT and CDR2 YENEEA. The V end was cut by 3 bases, the J end by 7 bases, with 12 bases between. This CDR3 has 14 amino acids. The CDR3 DNA reads TGTGCCAGCAGCTTGGGCCCCCCAGGCGGGGAGCTGTTTTTT. Amino acid sequence: CASSLGPPGGELFF.

The chain joins TRBV27 to TRBJ1-3; a weak D match, TRBD1 (5 bases). The CDR3 consists of 15 residues. Germline V gene lookup returns CDR1 MNHEY and CDR2 SMNVEV (reference sequence). Trimming shortened V by 1 base and J by 0 bases, and 7 bases separated the two germline ends. CDR3 in DNA: TGTGCCAGCAGTTTATATAGGGGCTCTGGAAACACCATATATTTT. It codes for CASSLYRGSGNTIYF.

The genes are TRBV11-2 and TRBJ2-3, with D maybe TRBD2 (7 bases). Trimming took off 4 bases at V and 6 bases at J, with 20 bases between the two ends. In germline, CDR1 is SGHAT, CDR2 FQNNGV. This CDR3 spans 16 amino acids. The CDR3 loop reads CASSSPQGGVGDTQYF. The CDR3, as DNA: TGTGCCAGCAGCTCCCCACAGGGAGGGGTCGGGGATACGCAGTATTTT.

This clone appeared once. J is TRBJ1-2 and V is TRBV29-1; maybe TRBD1 (5 bases). With 2 bases removed from V and 4 bases from J, the gap between germline ends came to 20 bases. The CDR3 covers 16 residues. CDR1 is SQVTM and CDR2 is ANQGSEA in the germline V gene. In DNA form, the CDR3 reads TGCAGCGTTGAACCGGGCAGCAGCGGGGGGATCTATGGCTACACCTTC. This gives the protein CSVEPGSSGGIYGYTF. Drawing the rest from reference TRBV29-1 and TRBJ1-2, the complete variable domain is SAVISQKPSRDICQRGTSLTIQCQVDSQVTMMFWYRQQPGQSLTLIATANQGSEATYESGFVIDKFPISRPNLTFSTLTVSNMSPEDSSIYLCSVEPGSSGGIYGYTFGSGTRLTVV.

The chain carries TRBV7-9 and TRBJ2-5, with 7 nucleotides matching TRBD1. The CDR3 sequence is 13 residues long. Germline V CDR1 and CDR2: SEHNR, FQNEAQ (reference sequence). J lost 2 bases, V lost 4 bases, and 1 base had no gene match. The CDR3 DNA follows: TGTGCCAGCAGCTCGACAGGGCAAGAGACCCAGTACTTC. This codes for CASSSTGQETQYF. Drawing the rest from reference TRBV7-9 and TRBJ2-5, the complete variable domain is DTGVSQNPRHKITKRGQNVTFRCDPISEHNRLYWYRQTLGQGPEFLTYFQNEAQLEKSRLLSDRFSAERPKGSFSTLEIQRTEQGDSAMYLCASSSTGQETQYFGPGTRLLVL.

This clone was counted between two and nine times. The chain joins TRBV20-1 to TRBJ1-1; TRBD1 is a possible D gene (6 bases). CDR1 and CDR2 (germline): DFQATT, SNEGSKA (reference sequence). The CDR3 length is 11 residues. The V and J ends lost 8 bases and 6 bases respectively, with 13 bases between them. The DNA for the CDR3 is TGCAGTTCAAAGGGGGGGGCTGAAGCTTTCTTT. It specifies CSSKGGAEAFF.

The chain uses TRBV5-1 and TRBJ2-2, with 11 bases identical to TRBD2. Trimming cost V 4 bases and J 3 bases; bases outside gene matches: 2. This CDR3 has 15 residues. Per the germline V gene, CDR1 is SGHRS and CDR2 is YFSETQ. DNA for the CDR3: TGCGCCAGCAGCACACTAGCGGGAGACACCGGGGAGCTGTTTTTT. It yields the protein CASSTLAGDTGELFF.

This chain joins TRBV4-1 and TRBJ2-3; the D is unclear. V lost 4 bases and J lost 5, with 22 bases in between. This CDR3 has 17 residues. Looked up from germline, CDR1 is MGHRA and CDR2 is YSYEKL. CDR3 bases: TGCGCCAGCAGCCGAGAAGCTACCTCTCCCCGAGGAGATACGCAGTATTTT. Amino acids: CASSREATSPRGDTQYF.

J is TRBJ1-2 and V is TRBV5-1, with a weak D call TRBD1 (5 bases). V lost 4 bases and J lost 3, with 10 bases in between. Germline V gene data show CDR1 as SGHRS and CDR2 as YFSETQ. The CDR3 sequence is 13 residues long. CDR3 loop: CASSPGGDYGYTF. The CDR3 DNA follows: TGCGCCAGCAGCCCGGGAGGGGACTATGGCTACACCTTC. Looking up the rest from reference TRBV5-1 and TRBJ1-2 gives the full variable domain: KAGVTQTPRYLIKTRGQQVTLSCSPISGHRSVSWYQQTPGQGLQFLFEYFSETQRNKGNFPGRFSGRQFSNSRSEMNVSTLELGDSALYLCASSPGGDYGYTFGSGTRLTVV.

The chain employs TRBV6-4 and TRBJ2-2; D unresolved. Deletions cut 7 bases from V and 0 bases from J, with 9 bases between. CDR1 and CDR2 from the germline V gene are MRHNA and SNTAGT. The length of the CDR3 is 14 residues. Here the CDR3 DNA reads TGTGCCAGCACCCCCTCAGCGAACACCGGGGAGCTGTTTTTT. As protein: CASTPSANTGELFF.

The gene calls are TRBV29-1 and TRBJ1-1; the D gene is possibly TRBD1 (5 bases). V was pared by 7 bases and J by 0 bases, with 15 bases between. This CDR3 spans 14 amino acids. Germline V gives CDR1 SQVTM, CDR2 ANQGSEA. The CDR3 coding sequence is TGCAGCGCCGGGGCGGGGAGCCTGAACACTGAAGCTTTCTTT. It is translated as CSAGAGSLNTEAFF.

The chain joins TRBV29-1 to TRBJ2-7; 8 bases agree with TRBD2. There are 17 residues in the CDR3. The germline gives CDR1 SQVTM, CDR2 ANQGSEA. V was pared by 3 bases and J by 0 bases, with 13 bases of the junction left unmatched. CDR3 in amino acids: CSVEGKAGDLSSYEQYF. The CDR3 nucleotides are TGCAGCGTTGAGGGGAAAGCGGGGGACCTCAGCTCCTACGAGCAGTACTTC.

Details on this clone: The CDR3 carries no conserved terminal phenylalanine or tryptophan, so it likely arises from a read error. The chain has TRBV27 and TRBJ2-7, with D perhaps matching TRBD1 (5 bases). Germline values: CDR1 MNHEY, CDR2 SMNVEV (reference sequence). V was trimmed by 5 bases and J by 5 bases, leaving 10 bases between them. The CDR3 loop spans 12 amino acids. The CDR3 region has the DNA TGTGCCAGCAGTAGAGACAGAGACGAGCAGTACTCC. It translates to CASSRDRDEQYS.

This sequence joins TRBV13 and TRBJ2-5; 10 bases match TRBD2. The CDR3 spans 15 residues. The V gene's germline CDR1 is PRHDT and CDR2 FYEKMQ (reference sequence). Trimming at V came to 6 bases and at J to 2 bases, leaving 6 bases not matched to a gene. The CDR3 DNA follows: TGTGCCAGCAGTTCCGGACTAGCGGTGCAAGAGACCCAGTACTTC. This encodes CASSSGLAVQETQYF.

This clone was detected only once. This chain links TRBV7-9 with TRBJ2-1; 15 nucleotides agree with TRBD2. The CDR3 covers 15 residues. The germline gives CDR1 SEHNR, CDR2 FQNEAQ (reference sequence). After removal of 5 bases from V and 14 bases from J, the junction contained 10 bases not matched to a gene. The CDR3 sequence: CASSNPPGLAGGEFF. The CDR3 nucleotides are TGTGCCAGCAGCAACCCCCCGGGACTAGCGGGAGGAGAGTTCTTC.

This sequence joins TRBV21-1 and TRBJ2-7; TRBD2 is the table's D call, not checked against the DNA. TRBV21-1 is flagged as a pseudogene. The CDR3 spans 15 residues. CDR3 DNA sequence: TGTGCCAGCAGCTCTCAAGCGGGAAACGACTACGAGCAGTACTTC. This sequence encodes CASSSQAGNDYEQYF.

This rearrangement joins TRBV6-5 to TRBJ1-5; D unresolved. Trimming left V 4 bases short and J 4 bases short, with 14 bases between. Germline-derived CDR1 and CDR2 are MNHEY and SVGAGI. The CDR3 contains 15 residues. The CDR3 coding sequence is TGTGCCAGCAGTTCCGCGGCCTTAGCAAATCAGCCCCAGCATTTT. Protein product: CASSSAALANQPQHF.

The V call is TRBV12-5, the J call TRBJ2-6; no clear D gene. The germline V gene has CDR1 LGHNT and CDR2 FRNRAP. This CDR3 contains 13 residues. The V and J ends lost 7 bases and 0 bases respectively, with 4 bases between them. The CDR3 spells CASAVSGANVLTF. The CDR3 nucleotides are TGTGCTAGTGCAGTCTCTGGGGCCAACGTCCTGACTTTC.

This sequence joins TRBV29-1 and TRBJ1-1; possibly TRBD1 for D (6 bases). Germline CDR1 SQVTM, CDR2 ANQGSEA. Trimming pared 6 bases from V and 3 bases from J, leaving 14 bases between. This CDR3 spans 13 amino acids. CDR3 amino acids: CSVEWGHDTEAFF. As DNA, the CDR3 is TGCAGCGTCGAATGGGGACATGACACTGAAGCTTTCTTT.

This clone was counted only a few times. The chain has TRBV19 and TRBJ2-1, with 9 bases lining up with TRBD2. The CDR3 extends over 16 amino acids. Germline V gene lookup returns CDR1 LNHDA and CDR2 SQIVND (reference sequence). The trim removed 5 bases at V and 8 bases at J, leaving 13 bases unmatched. The CDR3 here is CASSPSFSGRGDEQFF. The DNA of the CDR3 is TGTGCCAGTAGTCCTTCCTTTAGCGGGAGAGGGGATGAGCAGTTCTTC.